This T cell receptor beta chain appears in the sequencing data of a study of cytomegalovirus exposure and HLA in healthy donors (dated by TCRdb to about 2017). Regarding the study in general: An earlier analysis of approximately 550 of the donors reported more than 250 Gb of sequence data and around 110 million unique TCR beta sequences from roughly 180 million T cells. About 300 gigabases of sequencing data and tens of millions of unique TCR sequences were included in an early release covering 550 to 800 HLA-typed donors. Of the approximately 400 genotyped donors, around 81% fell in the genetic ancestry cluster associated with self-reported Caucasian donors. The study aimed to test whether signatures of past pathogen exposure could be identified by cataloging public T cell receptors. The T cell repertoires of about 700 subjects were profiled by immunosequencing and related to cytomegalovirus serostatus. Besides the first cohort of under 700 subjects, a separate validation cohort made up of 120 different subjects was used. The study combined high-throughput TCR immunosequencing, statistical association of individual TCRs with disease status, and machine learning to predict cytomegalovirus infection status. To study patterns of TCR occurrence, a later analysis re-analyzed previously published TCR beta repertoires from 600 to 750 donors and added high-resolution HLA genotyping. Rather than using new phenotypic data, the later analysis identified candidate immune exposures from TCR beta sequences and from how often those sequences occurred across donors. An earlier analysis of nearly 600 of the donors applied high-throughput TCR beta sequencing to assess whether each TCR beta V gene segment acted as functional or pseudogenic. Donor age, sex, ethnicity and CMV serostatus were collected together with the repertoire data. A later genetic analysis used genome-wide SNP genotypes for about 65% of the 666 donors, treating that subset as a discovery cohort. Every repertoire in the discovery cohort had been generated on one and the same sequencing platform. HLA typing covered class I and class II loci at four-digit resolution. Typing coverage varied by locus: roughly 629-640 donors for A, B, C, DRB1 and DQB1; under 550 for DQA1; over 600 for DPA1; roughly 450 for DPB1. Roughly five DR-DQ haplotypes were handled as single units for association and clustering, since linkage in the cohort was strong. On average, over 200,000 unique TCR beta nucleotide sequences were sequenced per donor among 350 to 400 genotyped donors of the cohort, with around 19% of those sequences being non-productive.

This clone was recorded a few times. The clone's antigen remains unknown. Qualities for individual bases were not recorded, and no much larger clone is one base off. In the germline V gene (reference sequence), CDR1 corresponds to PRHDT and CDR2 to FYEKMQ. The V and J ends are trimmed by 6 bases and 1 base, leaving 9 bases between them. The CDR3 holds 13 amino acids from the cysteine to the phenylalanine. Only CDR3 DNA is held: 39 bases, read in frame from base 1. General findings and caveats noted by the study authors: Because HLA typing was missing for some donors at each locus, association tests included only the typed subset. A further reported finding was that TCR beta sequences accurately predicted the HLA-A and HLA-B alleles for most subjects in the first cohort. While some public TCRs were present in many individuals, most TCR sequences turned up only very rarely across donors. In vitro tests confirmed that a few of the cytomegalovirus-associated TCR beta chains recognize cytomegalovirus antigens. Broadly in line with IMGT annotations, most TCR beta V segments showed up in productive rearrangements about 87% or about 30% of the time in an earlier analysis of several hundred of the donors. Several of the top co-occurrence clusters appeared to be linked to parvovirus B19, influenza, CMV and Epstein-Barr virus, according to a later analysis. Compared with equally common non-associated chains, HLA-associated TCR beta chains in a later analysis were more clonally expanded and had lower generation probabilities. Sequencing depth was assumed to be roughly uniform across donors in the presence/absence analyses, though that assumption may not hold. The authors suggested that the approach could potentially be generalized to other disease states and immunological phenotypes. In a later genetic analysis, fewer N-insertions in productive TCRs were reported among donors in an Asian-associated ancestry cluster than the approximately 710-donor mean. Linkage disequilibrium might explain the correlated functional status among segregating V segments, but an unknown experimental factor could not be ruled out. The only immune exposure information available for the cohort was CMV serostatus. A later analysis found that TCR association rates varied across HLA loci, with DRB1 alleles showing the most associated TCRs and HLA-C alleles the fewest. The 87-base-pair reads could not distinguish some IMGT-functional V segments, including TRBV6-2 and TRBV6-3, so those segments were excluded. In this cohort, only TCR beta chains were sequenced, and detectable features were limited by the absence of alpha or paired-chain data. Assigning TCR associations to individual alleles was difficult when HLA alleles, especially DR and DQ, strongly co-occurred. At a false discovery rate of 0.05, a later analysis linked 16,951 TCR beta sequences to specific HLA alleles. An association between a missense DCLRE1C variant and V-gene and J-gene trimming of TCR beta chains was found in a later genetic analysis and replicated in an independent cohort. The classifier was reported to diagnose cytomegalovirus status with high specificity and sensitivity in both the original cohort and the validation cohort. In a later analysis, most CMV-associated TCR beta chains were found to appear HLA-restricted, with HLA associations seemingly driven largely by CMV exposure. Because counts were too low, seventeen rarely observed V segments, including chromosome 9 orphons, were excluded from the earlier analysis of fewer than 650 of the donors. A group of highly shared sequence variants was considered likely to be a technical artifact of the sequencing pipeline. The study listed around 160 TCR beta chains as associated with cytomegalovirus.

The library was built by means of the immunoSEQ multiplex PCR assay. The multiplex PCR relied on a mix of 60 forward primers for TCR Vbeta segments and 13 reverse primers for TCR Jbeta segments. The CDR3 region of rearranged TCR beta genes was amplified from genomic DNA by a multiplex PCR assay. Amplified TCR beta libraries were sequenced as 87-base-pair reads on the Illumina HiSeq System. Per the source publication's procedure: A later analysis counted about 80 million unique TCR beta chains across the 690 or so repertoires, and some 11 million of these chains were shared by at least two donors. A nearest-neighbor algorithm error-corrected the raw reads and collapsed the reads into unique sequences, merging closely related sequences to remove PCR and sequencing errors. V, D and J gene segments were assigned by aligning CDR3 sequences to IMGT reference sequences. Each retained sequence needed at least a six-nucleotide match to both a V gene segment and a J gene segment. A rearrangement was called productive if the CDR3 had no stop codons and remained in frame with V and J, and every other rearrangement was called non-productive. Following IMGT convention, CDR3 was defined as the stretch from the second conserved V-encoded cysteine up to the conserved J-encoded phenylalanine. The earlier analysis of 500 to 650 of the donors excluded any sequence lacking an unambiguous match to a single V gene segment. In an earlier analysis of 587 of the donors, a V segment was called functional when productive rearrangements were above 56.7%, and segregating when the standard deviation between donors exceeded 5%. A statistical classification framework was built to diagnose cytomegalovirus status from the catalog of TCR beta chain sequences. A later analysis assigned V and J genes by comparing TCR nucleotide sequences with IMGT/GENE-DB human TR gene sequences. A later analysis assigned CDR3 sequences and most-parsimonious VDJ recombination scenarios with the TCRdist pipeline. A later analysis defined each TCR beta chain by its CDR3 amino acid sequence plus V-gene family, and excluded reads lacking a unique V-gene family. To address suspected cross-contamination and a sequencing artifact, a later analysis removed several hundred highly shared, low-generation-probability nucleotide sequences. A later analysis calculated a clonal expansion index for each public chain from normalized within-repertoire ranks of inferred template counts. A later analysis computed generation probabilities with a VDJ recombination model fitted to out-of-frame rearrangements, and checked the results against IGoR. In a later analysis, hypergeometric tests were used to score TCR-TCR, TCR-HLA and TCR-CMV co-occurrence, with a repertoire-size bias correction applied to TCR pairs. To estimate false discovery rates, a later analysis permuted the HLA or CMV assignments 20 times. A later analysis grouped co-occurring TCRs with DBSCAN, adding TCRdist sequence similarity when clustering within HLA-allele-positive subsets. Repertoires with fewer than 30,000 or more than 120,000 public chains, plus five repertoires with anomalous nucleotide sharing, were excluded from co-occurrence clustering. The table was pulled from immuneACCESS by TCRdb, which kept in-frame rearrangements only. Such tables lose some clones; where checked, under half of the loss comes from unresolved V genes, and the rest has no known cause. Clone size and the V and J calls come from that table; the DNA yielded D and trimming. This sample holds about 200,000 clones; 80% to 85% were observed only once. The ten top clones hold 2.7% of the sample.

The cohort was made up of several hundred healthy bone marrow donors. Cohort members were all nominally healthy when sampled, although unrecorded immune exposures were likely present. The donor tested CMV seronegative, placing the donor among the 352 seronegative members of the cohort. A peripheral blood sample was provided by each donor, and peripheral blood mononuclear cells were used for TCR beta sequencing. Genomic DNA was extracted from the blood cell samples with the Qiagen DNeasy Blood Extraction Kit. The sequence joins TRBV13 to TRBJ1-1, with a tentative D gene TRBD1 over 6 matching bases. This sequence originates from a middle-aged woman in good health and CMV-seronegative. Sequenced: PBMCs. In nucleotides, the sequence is TGTGCCAGCAGTGGGGGCGGGAACACTGAAGCTTTCTTT. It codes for CASSGGGNTEAFF.